This T cell receptor beta chain came from a study of shared clonotypes between healthy human individuals. Clones were sequenced by immunoSEQ multiplex PCR, and TCRdb holds only the in-frame ones, with some missing. The repertoire includes some 320,000 clones, around 90% of them detected once, and about a sixth sits in the top ten. This CDR3 is built from 13 residues. Germline V lookup: CDR1 SGHDT, CDR2 YYEEEE. Trimming removed 2 bases at V and 1 base at J, with 7 bases between. Sequenced material: memory CD8+ T cells sorted from blood. Documented subset: CD45RO+ cells pooled with CCR7-negative TemRA cells. The chain couples TRBV5-6 to TRBJ2-7, with D unclear. The TCR sequence derives from a man between 18 and 35 years old in good health. The CDR3 coding sequence is TGTGCCAGCAGCTTTTTGGGTTCCTACGAGCAGTACTTC. Translating gives CASSFLGSYEQYF. Combining the CDR3 with reference TRBV5-6 and TRBJ2-7 gives the whole variable domain DAGVTQSPTHLIKTRGQQVTLRCSPKSGHDTVSWYQQALGQGPQFIFQYYEEEERQRGNFPDRFSGHQFPNYSSELNVNALLLGDSALYLCASSFLGSYEQYFGPGTRLTVT.